Below, one T cell receptor (beta chain) is given with its context. Its target is unknown. The source of the sample is a study of response to subunit inactivated influenza vaccine. Study-level points and caveats: The authors proposed limited new T cell recruitment per seasonal influenza vaccination.

After removal of 5 bases from V and 0 bases from J, the junction contained 12 bases not matched to a gene. Germline V gene lookup returns CDR1 LNHNV and CDR2 YYDKDF (reference sequence). This CDR3 spans 17 amino acids. TCRdb independently ran MiXCR on the RT-PCR reads; one entry per CDR3 protein. This sample carries roughly 500,000 distinct CDR3 sequences, over 25% of them seen once, and the ten largest clones take 1.9%. This sequence originates from a man in his fifties who received an inactivated influenza vaccine. This sample comprised CD4+ T cells sorted from PBMCs, obtained around 5 days after vaccination. The rearrangement links TRBV15 to TRBJ2-7, with 8 positions matching TRBD1. Here the CDR3 DNA reads TGTGCCACCAGCTCCCTATTGGCACAGGGGGACTCCTACGAGCAGTACTTC. Protein product: CATSSLLAQGDSYEQYF.